This section outlines one TCR beta chain sequence together with its context. In the original analysis: Cell counts per sample came from amplifying reference gene primers. The protocol was immunoSEQ multiplex PCR, while the TCRdb copy is restricted to in-frame clones and leaves out a portion. V and J calls and clone size are given by that table; D and trimming were obtained from the DNA. The profile covers fewer than 80,000 clones, with 90% appearing a single time and about 2.7% taken by the ten largest. The V gene lost 1 base and the J gene lost 2 bases, with 5 bases spanning the gap. Per germline, CDR1 SGHNT and CDR2 YYREEE (reference sequence). The CDR3 has 13 amino acids. This sample is drawn from a study of blood T cell repertoires in COVID-19. Study information: Acute-phase and convalescent COVID-19 samples originated in the United States, Italy and Spain. In each case, the material was cDNA or gDNA derived from T cells, B-cell-depleted T cells, or PBMCs.

V gene TRBV5-4 combines with J gene TRBJ2-3, with no clear D. Material for sequencing was peripheral blood. This clonotype was obtained from a human donor in a cohort sampled during active COVID-19. Written as DNA, the CDR3 is TGTGCCAGCAGCTTGAAGCTCACAGATACGCAGTATTTT. Translating it yields CASSLKLTDTQYF.